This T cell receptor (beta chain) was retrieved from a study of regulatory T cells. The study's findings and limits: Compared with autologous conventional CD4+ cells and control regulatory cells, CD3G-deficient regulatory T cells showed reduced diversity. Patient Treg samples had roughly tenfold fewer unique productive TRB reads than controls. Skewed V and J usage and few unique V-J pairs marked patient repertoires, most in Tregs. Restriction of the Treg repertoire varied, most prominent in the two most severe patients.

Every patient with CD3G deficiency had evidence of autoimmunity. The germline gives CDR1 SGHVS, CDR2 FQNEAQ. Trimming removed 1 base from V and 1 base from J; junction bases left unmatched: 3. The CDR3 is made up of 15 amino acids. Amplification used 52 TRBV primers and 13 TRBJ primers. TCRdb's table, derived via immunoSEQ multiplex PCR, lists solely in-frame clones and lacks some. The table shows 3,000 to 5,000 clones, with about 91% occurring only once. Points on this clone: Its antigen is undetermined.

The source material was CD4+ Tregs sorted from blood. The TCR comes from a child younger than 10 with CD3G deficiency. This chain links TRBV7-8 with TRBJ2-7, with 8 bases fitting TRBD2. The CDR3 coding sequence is TGTGCCAGCAGCTTAGACGGGAGGGAATCCTACGAGCAGTACTTC. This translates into CASSLDGRESYEQYF.